This T cell receptor (beta chain) was sequenced during a study of T cells after yellow fever vaccination. A single record per CDR3 protein comes from TCRdb applying MiXCR to the 5' RACE reads. The profile shows roughly 74,000 distinct CDR3 sequences, around 6.5% of them singletons. This clonotype was detected many times. Its target is not known. Germline loops: CDR1 SGHTA, CDR2 FQGNSA. Trimming took off 2 bases at V and 2 bases at J, with 6 bases between the two ends. The CDR3 is made up of 13 amino acids. Study-wide points: The secondary response was weaker, and its peak arrived faster, on day 5 versus 15. Repertoires sorted by FACS could include abundant clonotypes that are contaminants from the bulk population.

The J gene is TRBJ1-1, the V gene TRBV7-2; D is undetermined. This TCR was sampled from a man aged 18 to 35 who received the YFV17D yellow fever vaccine. The sample was CD8+ T cells sorted from PBMCs, taken roughly 5 days after the first yellow fever vaccination. In DNA, the CDR3 is TGTGCCAGCAGCTTATGGAGAAACACTGAAGCTTTCTTT. Translation gives CASSLWRNTEAFF.